Below, 9 T cell receptor beta chains from the same sample are listed, as sequenced in a study of T cell clones after liver transplantation. Measured with immunoSEQ multiplex PCR; TCRdb has only the in-frame clones, and not every one. The table has over 70,000 clones, under 90% seen once. Sequenced material: CD4+ T cells from blood, taken 12 months after liver transplant. These receptors all come from a human patient who received a liver transplant. A share of the T cells may be of graft donor origin.

The chain employs TRBV5-1 and TRBJ2-5; possibly TRBD1 or TRBD2 for D (5 bases each). The J call may be wrong; the DNA end is better matched by TRBJ2-7. Germline loops: CDR1 SGHRS, CDR2 YFSETQ. This CDR3 is 14 amino acids long. CDR3 region: CASSSGTTRAEQYF. The CDR3 coding sequence is TGCGCCAGCAGCTCGGGGACCACGAGGGCCGAGCAGTACTTC.

J is TRBJ2-3 and V is TRBV5-4; 8 nucleotides agree with TRBD2. This CDR3 has 15 residues. V shed 4 bases, J shed 2 bases, and the junction held 6 bases outside the gene matches. The V gene's germline CDR1 is SGHNT and CDR2 YYREEE (reference sequence). The CDR3 loop reads CASSPPGLDTDTQYF. In nucleotides, the CDR3 is TGTGCCAGCAGCCCGCCGGGACTAGACACAGATACGCAGTATTTT.

The chain links TRBV28 to TRBJ1-1; D remains ambiguous. The V gene's germline CDR1 is MDHEN and CDR2 SYDVKM. V was shortened by 6 bases and J by 10 bases, with 12 bases between the two germline ends. This CDR3 is built from 11 residues. CDR3 sequence reads: CASSTVDAAFF. The CDR3 DNA reads as TGTGCCAGCAGCACCGTGGATGCAGCTTTCTTT.

The chain carries TRBV5-1 and TRBJ2-7, with 7 bases identical to TRBD1. After removal of 0 bases from V and 4 bases from J, the junction contained 7 bases not matched to a gene. The CDR3 is 15 residues long. CDR1 and CDR2 from the germline V gene are SGHRS and YFSETQ. CDR3 sequence (DNA): TGCGCCAGCAGCTTGGGAACAGGGGAATTTTACGAGCAGTACTTC. Translated: CASSLGTGEFYEQYF. Based on the CDR3 plus reference TRBV5-1 and TRBJ2-7, the full variable domain is KAGVTQTPRYLIKTRGQQVTLSCSPISGHRSVSWYQQTPGQGLQFLFEYFSETQRNKGNFPGRFSGRQFSNSRSEMNVSTLELGDSALYLCASSLGTGEFYEQYFGPGTRLTVT.

This chain joins TRBV21-1 and TRBJ2-7; the table's D call, TRBD1, has no DNA check behind it. TRBV21-1 is a recognized pseudogene. The CDR3 consists of 14 residues. The CDR3 DNA reads TGTGCCAGCAGCACGGGGACAGGGACCTACGAGCAGTACTTC. It yields the protein CASSTGTGTYEQYF.

The chain links TRBV7-2 to TRBJ2-1; D may be TRBD2 (8 bases). This CDR3 spans 18 amino acids. From germline, CDR1 is SGHTA and CDR2 FQGNSA. The germline V and J ends were trimmed by 5 bases and 9 bases, with 29 bases remaining between them. CDR3 in DNA: TGTGCCAGCAGCACTCAGACACCGGGACTAGGGGGCGGTGGTGAGCAGTTCTTC. Amino acids: CASSTQTPGLGGGGEQFF.

The chain links TRBV30 to TRBJ2-1; D is ambiguous. Per the germline V gene, CDR1 is GTSNPN and CDR2 is SVGIG (reference sequence). The CDR3 length is 14 residues. The V end lost 0 bases, the J end lost 3 bases, and 9 bases lay between the germline ends. The chain's CDR3 is CAWSVRVSYNEQFF. CDR3 bases: TGTGCCTGGAGTGTACGGGTCAGCTACAATGAGCAGTTCTTC. Variable domain in full (rest from reference TRBV30 and TRBJ2-1): SQTIHQWPATLVQPVGSPLSLECTVEGTSNPNLYWYRQAAGRGLQLLFYSVGIGQISSEVPQNLSASRPQDRQFILSSKKLLLSDSGFYLCAWSVRVSYNEQFFGPGTRLTVL.

V usage is TRBV28 and J usage is TRBJ2-5; D is possibly TRBD1 (6 bases). Deletions cut 0 bases from V and 6 bases from J, with 14 bases between. CDR1 and CDR2 from the germline V gene are MDHEN and SYDVKM. This CDR3 is built from 15 residues. The CDR3 bases are TGTGCCAGCAGTTTATGGACAGGCTCCTTTAAGACCCAGTACTTC. It is translated as CASSLWTGSFKTQYF. Together with reference TRBV28 and TRBJ2-5, the CDR3 gives the full variable domain: DVKVTQSSRYLVKRTGEKVFLECVQDMDHENMFWYRQDPGLGLRLIYFSYDVKMKEKGDIPEGYSVSREKKERFSLILESASTNQTSMYLCASSLWTGSFKTQYFGPGTRLLVL.

The V and J genes are TRBV6-5 and TRBJ1-1; D is unresolved. V gave up 3 bases and J gave up 9 bases, with 14 bases separating them. Germline CDR1 MNHEY, CDR2 SVGAGI. This CDR3 is built from 13 residues. CDR3 amino acids: CASSYIRGDKAFF. The CDR3, as DNA: TGTGCCAGCAGTTATATCCGTGGCGATAAAGCTTTCTTT.